This TCR beta chain was captured in a study of T cell responses to AZD1222 COVID-19 vaccine. Broader study findings: Donors were largely white British and mainly female; clonal diversity was possibly underestimated.

The table came from immunoSEQ multiplex PCR; TCRdb's copy has only in-frame clones and leaves some out. The sample holds 150,000 to 200,000 clones, around nine tenths seen once. On this clone itself: Its antigen is unidentified.

The origin of this receptor is an adult who received the MenACWY meningococcal vaccine as a control. Here the sequenced sample was peripheral blood, taken 28 days after the second dose of the MenACWY control vaccine.

CDR3 protein: CASSLRGQGSSTGELFF. As DNA, the CDR3 is TGTGCCAGCAGCTTAAGGGGACAGGGGTCGAGCACCGGGGAGCTGTTTTTT. The chain links TRBV7-3 to TRBJ2-2; 10 bases agree with TRBD1. V lost 1 base and J lost 4; bases outside the gene matches: 6. Germline CDR1 is SGHTA and CDR2 is FQGTGA. The CDR3 covers 17 residues.